Following are 8 T cell receptor beta chains from one sample sequenced in a study of T cells in Graves' hyperthyroidism and ophthalmopathy. The TCR beta CDR3 regions underwent amplification using RNA transcripts as the source. During a first-round RT-PCR of the TCR CDR3, the HTBI primer set was used. TCRdb passed the multiplex PCR reads through MiXCR, listing each CDR3 protein once. The data contain around 180,000 distinct CDR3 sequences, approximately 15% of them singletons. Sequencing was done on a sample of blood. Receptors were obtained from a woman aged 45-65 years with Graves' hyperthyroidism.

This clonotype was recorded many times. The rearrangement uses TRBV7-8 and TRBJ2-3; no firm D call. From germline, CDR1 is SGHVS and CDR2 FQNEAQ. This CDR3 comprises 14 residues. Trimming pared 2 bases from V and 1 base from J, leaving 7 bases between. This CDR3 is CASSLIRGTDTQYF. DNA of the CDR3: TGTGCCAGCAGCTTAATTCGGGGCACAGATACGCAGTATTTT.

Worth noting for this clonotype: This may be a read error, as it is one base from a much larger clone. V is TRBV20-1 and J is TRBJ2-7; D is unclear. The CDR3 is 12 amino acids. Germline V gene data show CDR1 as DFQATT and CDR2 as SNEGSKA (reference sequence). The CDR3 here is CSASVLPYAQYF. The CDR3 DNA reads TGCAGTGCTAGTGTCTTACCCTACGCGCAGTACTTC.

This CDR3 is CASIVLGVGAFF. The CDR3 nucleotides are TGTGCCAGCATCGTACTAGGGGTTGGAGCTTTCTTT. The chain links TRBV6-1 to TRBJ1-1, with D possibly being TRBD1 (5 bases). This CDR3 has 12 amino acids. CDR1 is MNHNS and CDR2 is SASEGT in the germline V gene. V was cut by 7 bases and J by 10 bases, with 16 bases left in between.

This clonotype came up many times. The V and J genes are TRBV12-3 or TRBV12-4 and TRBJ1-2, with 11 nucleotides matching TRBD1. This CDR3 region has 14 residues. With V trimmed by 6 bases and J by 6 bases, 6 bases remained unmatched. The DNA of the CDR3 is TGTGCCAGCAGCCCGGACAGGGGGCTGAATGGCTACACCTTC. Its protein product is CASSPDRGLNGYTF.

In its sample, this clonotype was seen many times. V usage is TRBV20-1 and J usage is TRBJ1-4; 9 bases align to TRBD1. The junction had 8 bases not matched to a gene; V was cut back by 5 bases and J by 10 bases. CDR1 and CDR2 (germline): DFQATT, SNEGSKA (reference sequence). This CDR3 region has 13 residues. The CDR3: CSAHSGQGRKLFF. In nucleotides, the CDR3 is TGCAGTGCTCACTCAGGACAGGGGCGAAAACTGTTTTTT.

This clonotype was counted at least ten times. V is TRBV4-1 and J is TRBJ2-1, with TRBD2 as a possible D gene (6 bases). The germline gives CDR1 MGHRA, CDR2 YSYEKL. Between the trimmed V and J ends, which lost 0 bases and 5 bases, there was a span of 11 bases. The CDR3 runs to 15 residues. CDR3 protein: CASSQEGGSDNEQFF. The DNA of the CDR3 is TGCGCCAGCAGCCAAGAGGGAGGCAGCGACAATGAGCAGTTCTTC.

The chain joins TRBV12-3 or TRBV12-4 to TRBJ2-3, with TRBD1 identical over 8 bases. The junction had 10 bases not matched to a gene; V was cut back by 7 bases and J by 4 bases. The CDR3 spans 15 residues. CDR3: CASKADRGGPDTQYF. The CDR3 DNA sequence: TGTGCCAGCAAGGCCGACAGGGGAGGACCAGATACGCAGTATTTT.

The V call is TRBV15, the J call TRBJ2-1; 10 nucleotides align to TRBD2. Per the germline V gene, CDR1 is LNHNV and CDR2 is YYDKDF (reference sequence). The CDR3 has 18 residues. V trimming: 0 bases; J trimming: 0 bases; junction bases outside the gene matches: 5. The chain's CDR3 is CATSRDTLAGASYNEQFF. The DNA of the CDR3 is TGTGCCACCAGCAGAGATACTCTAGCGGGGGCCTCCTACAATGAGCAGTTCTTC.